The sample holds one count of the clone carrying this TCR beta chain. Its antigen is unidentified. This CDR3 has 15 residues. Germline CDR1 is SGHDN and CDR2 is FVKESK. Deletions cut 3 bases from V and 0 bases from J, with 12 bases between. Every donor was a Caucasian adult from Nashville, Tennessee. Produced via immunoSEQ multiplex PCR; TCRdb's table is partial and in-frame only. Of 1,400,000 or so clones in the sample, approximately 98.5% were seen once. The sample comes from a study of shared clonotypes between healthy human individuals. Across the whole study: The donor group consisted of a couple of women and a few men, aged 18 to 49.

Regarding the study as a whole: Unshared clonotypes carried lower generation probabilities than those common to all four donors. Between a handful of donors, naive CD4 clonotypes were shared at a level of about 5%.

This chain links TRBV14 with TRBJ2-7; maybe TRBD2 (5 bases). The specimen was naive CD4+ T cells sorted from blood. As to subset: CD45RA+ positively selected. The receptor comes from a man in his thirties or forties in good health. The CDR3 nucleotides are TGTGCCAGCAGCCACGGTCAGGCGGGCTCCTACGAGCAGTACTTC. It codes for CASSHGQAGSYEQYF.